Listed below are T cell receptor beta chains from one sample, sequenced in a study of cytomegalovirus exposure and HLA in healthy donors. Only in-frame clones appear in the TCRdb table, and some are missing; sequencing was by immunoSEQ multiplex PCR. The sample holds about 170,000 clones, about 80% seen once. Material for sequencing was PBMCs. All receptors come from a woman aged 45 to 65 in good health and CMV-seronegative. Each CDR3 is given with its conserved first and last residue. D genes are given only for firm matches. Expanded clones get a size class; other rows say once, few or many, or leave the size out.

D gene	V gene	clone size	CDR3 length	J gene	CDR3 DNA	CDR3 protein
TRBD2	TRBV5-5	NA	15	TRBJ2-3	TGTGCCAGCAGCCGGACTAGCGGAGGGGCAGATACGCAGTATTTT	CASSRTSGGADTQYF
TRBD1	TRBV25-1	few	12	TRBJ2-3	TGTGCCAGCAGTCCAGGGGGCGTTACGCAGTATTTT	CASSPGGVTQYF
NA	TRBV18	NA	15	TRBJ1-1	TGTGCCAGCTCACCAATGAGGATAGTGGGCACTGAAGCTTTCTTT	CASSPMRIVGTEAFF
NA	TRBV7-2	NA	14	TRBJ1-4	TGTGCCAGCAGTTCAGGGAGGGGTAATGAAAAACTGTTTTTT	CASSSGRGNEKLFF
NA	TRBV28	few	14	TRBJ2-3	TGTGCCAGCAGTGGCGGAGGGGTCACAGATACGCAGTATTTT	CASSGGGVTDTQYF
TRBD1	TRBV9	NA	15	TRBJ1-2	TGTGCCAGCAGCCCCCGGGACAGGGAGATTGATGGCTACACCTTC	CASSPRDREIDGYTF
NA	TRBV7-9	NA	13	TRBJ2-7	TGTTCCAGCAGCTTATATGCGGGAAACGAGCAGTACTTC	CSSSLYAGNEQYF
NA	TRBV14	few	15	TRBJ2-7	TGTGCCAGCAGCCTTCCAGGGCGTCACTCCTACGAGCAGTACTTC	CASSLPGRHSYEQYF
TRBD1	TRBV11-2	NA	16	TRBJ2-1	TGTGCCAGCAGCTTAAACAGGGGACAGGGTCCCCATGAGCAGTTCTTC	CASSLNRGQGPHEQFF
TRBD1	TRBV7-9	NA	16	TRBJ2-7	TGTGCCAGCAGCTTTCCCGGGACAGGGGACCTCTACGAGCAGTACTTC	CASSFPGTGDLYEQYF
TRBD1	TRBV6-6	NA	14	TRBJ2-4	TGTGCCAGCATTGGACAGGGTGGTCAAAACATTCAGTACTTC	CASIGQGGQNIQYF
TRBD2	TRBV5-5	NA	15	TRBJ2-1	TGTGCCAGCAGCTTAGGCGGGAGGATCTACAATGAGCAGTTCTTC	CASSLGGRIYNEQFF
NA	TRBV28	NA	14	TRBJ1-5	TGTGCCAGCAGTTTTAGCCGGAGCAATCAGCCCCAGCATTTT	CASSFSRSNQPQHF
NA	TRBV19	NA	16	TRBJ2-3	TGTGCCAGTAGCGGTCTAGCGCCGGGGCCCACAGATACGCAGTATTTT	CASSGLAPGPTDTQYF
TRBD2	TRBV9	NA	15	TRBJ2-3	TGTGCCAGCAGCGTCAGCGGGGTCAACACAGATACGCAGTATTTT	CASSVSGVNTDTQYF
NA	TRBV29-1	NA	13	TRBJ2-5	TGCAGCGTTGAAGGGGGGACACAAGAGACCCAGTACTTC	CSVEGGTQETQYF
TRBD1	TRBV19	NA	16	TRBJ1-2	TGTGCCAGTAGTATATCGACAGGGGGTAGAAGCTATGGCTACACCTTC	CASSISTGGRSYGYTF
TRBD1	TRBV5-5	NA	14	TRBJ2-3	TGTGCCAGCAGCTTCAGGGGGCAAGGAGATACGCAGTATTTT	CASSFRGQGDTQYF
TRBD1	TRBV10-3	NA	16	TRBJ1-1	TGTGCCATCAGTGAGTCGACGAAGGGGGCGGACACTGAAGCTTTCTTT	CAISESTKGADTEAFF
NA	TRBV5-1	NA	17	TRBJ2-1	TGCGCCAGCAGCCCATCTTCACAGGGCTGGGGAACTAGTGAGCAGTTCTTC	CASSPSSQGWGTSEQFF
TRBD2	TRBV6-5	NA	14	TRBJ2-2	TGTGCCAGCTGGATCCTAGCGGGGCCCGGGGAGCTGTTTTTT	CASWILAGPGELFF
TRBD1	TRBV7-9	NA	15	TRBJ2-3	TGTGCCAGCAGCCTTGAGGGACAGGGAACAGATACGCAGTATTTT	CASSLEGQGTDTQYF